The rows below give T cell receptor beta chains drawn from one sample of a study of T-cell reconstitution after alpha-beta-depleted transplantation in children. TCRdb processed the PCR reads anew with MiXCR; each CDR3 protein has one entry. The table shows hundreds of thousands of distinct CDR3 sequences, with around 13% occurring only once. The sequencing here drew on PBMCs, taken before TCRalphabeta/CD19-depleted stem cell transplant. All receptors derive from a girl aged 2 to 10 with congenital amegakaryocytic thrombocytopenia, due to receive a stem cell transplant. CDR3s include the opening cysteine and the closing phenylalanine or tryptophan. D genes are given only for firm matches. A clone size is listed for some rows: how often the clone was seen (once, few, many), or a class if it is expanded.

D	V	size	J	DNA	CDR3
TRBD2	TRBV5-5	few	TRBJ2-2	TGTGCCAGCACCCTGGGACTAGCGGTCAACACCGGGGAGCTGTTTTTT	CASTLGLAVNTGELFF
TRBD1	TRBV12-3/TRBV12-4	.	TRBJ1-1	TGTGCCAGCAGTTTGGTTACCGGGACAGGGGGCGCGAACACTGAAGCTTTCTTT	CASSLVTGTGGANTEAFF
.	TRBV20-1	many	TRBJ2-7	TGCAGTGCTAGACGCGGGGTTACCTACGAGCAGTACTTC	CSARRGVTYEQYF
.	TRBV6-1	many	TRBJ2-3	TGTGCCAGCAGCCACGACCGGACTACAGATACGCAGTATTTT	CASSHDRTTDTQYF
TRBD1	TRBV13	few	TRBJ2-1	TGTGCCAGCAGCCCCACCTTAGAAAGGGGGCATGAGCAGTTCTTC	CASSPTLERGHEQFF
.	TRBV20-1	many	TRBJ2-3	TGCAGTGCTAGTGTATCCGGGTTCGTCACAGATACGCAGTATTTT	CSASVSGFVTDTQYF
.	TRBV20-1	many	TRBJ1-5	TGCAGTGCTAGCTCGGTTGACAGCTACAATCAGCCCCAGCATTTT	CSASSVDSYNQPQHF
TRBD2	TRBV27	many	TRBJ2-3	TGTGCCAGCAACTCTATAGCGGGAGGAACAGATACGCAGTATTTT	CASNSIAGGTDTQYF
.	TRBV5-1	many	TRBJ2-4	TGCGCCAGCAGCTTGATAGGTCCACATGGTGGAAACATTCAGTACTTC	CASSLIGPHGGNIQYF
.	TRBV5-6	.	TRBJ2-7	TGTGCCAGCAGCTTGGGGCAGGGTCCGCGAGAGCAGTACTTC	CASSLGQGPREQYF
TRBD2	TRBV6-5	many	TRBJ2-1	TGTGCCAGCAGTTACTCGACACTAGCGTTTCAGTTCTTC	CASSYSTLAFQFF
.	TRBV29-1	few	TRBJ2-5	TGCAGCGCACGGGCCCTGTCGGGGACCCAGTACTTC	CSARALSGTQYF
.	TRBV10-1	.	TRBJ2-7	TGCGCCAGCAGCTTAAGGACGGCGCTAGACGAGCAGTACTTC	CASSLRTALDEQYF
.	TRBV12-3/TRBV12-4	many	TRBJ1-1	TGTGCCAGCAGGGGCCAGGGAGGAGCTTTCTTT	CASRGQGGAFF
.	TRBV4-2	many	TRBJ2-1	TGTGCCAGCAGCCAAGAATTGGAGGTTATTGCGTACTCCTACAATGAGCAGTTCTTC	CASSQELEVIAYSYNEQFF
.	TRBV7-2	many	TRBJ2-3	TGTGCCAGCAGCTCAGGGACTCGCACAGATACGCAGTATTTT	CASSSGTRTDTQYF
.	TRBV12-3/TRBV12-4	many	TRBJ2-3	TGTGCCAGCAGTCAACAACTAGCCTGGGGCACAGATACGCAGTATTTT	CASSQQLAWGTDTQYF
TRBD1	TRBV5-1	many	TRBJ2-3	TGCGCCAGCAGCCCTGGACAGGGAAGGTACACAGATACGCAGTATTTT	CASSPGQGRYTDTQYF
.	TRBV3-1	.	TRBJ2-5	TGTGCCAGCAGCCTCGGCGCCCTAGACCAAGAGACCCAGTACTTC	CASSLGALDQETQYF
TRBD1	TRBV28	.	TRBJ2-6	TGTGCCAGCAGTTCCGGACAGGGCCTCTCTGGGGCCAACGTCCTGACTTTC	CASSSGQGLSGANVLTF
.	TRBV18	.	TRBJ1-3	TGTGCCAGCTCACCACAGCAGACTGGAAACACCATATATTTT	CASSPQQTGNTIYF
.	TRBV29-1	many	TRBJ2-1	TGCAGCGTTGGTTTCCGGCGCGATGAGCAGTTCTTC	CSVGFRRDEQFF